Described below is a single T cell receptor (beta chain) sequence and its context. Its matching antigen is unknown. V was clipped by 0 bases and J by 4 bases, with 10 bases between them. CDR3 size: 14 residues. Germline V gives CDR1 LNHNV, CDR2 YYDKDF (reference sequence). Unique-molecular-identifier-tagged TCR beta cDNA libraries were used. TCRdb independently ran MiXCR on the PCR reads; one entry per CDR3 protein. The sample lists roughly 430,000 distinct CDR3 sequences, about 40% seen once, with 6.5% to 8% in the top ten. This specimen belongs to a study of post-analysis software for immune sequencing data. Findings and caveats of the study: TRBV5-6, TRBV5-1 and TRBV20-1 were among 4 or 5 TRBV segments more frequent in patients than controls.

Sequenced material: blood. The sequence was obtained from a girl aged 2 to 10 with multiple sclerosis. J is TRBJ2-7 and V is TRBV15, with D tentatively TRBD1 (5 bases). The CDR3 nucleotides are TGTGCCACCAGCAGAGACAGGGTTGAGTACGAGCAGTACTTC. This encodes CATSRDRVEYEQYF.